The 27 T cell receptor beta chains in this list originate from one sample, sequenced in a study of blood T cells in healthy people across ages. A second PCR, run for about 7 to 11 cycles, used a sample-barcoded 5' primer plus a J-beta primer mix. Using its own MiXCR run on the 5' RACE reads, TCRdb lists one record per CDR3 protein. The sample consists of 1.5 million to 2 million distinct CDR3 sequences, around half of them appearing once. Material for sequencing was blood. Receptors were obtained from a middle-aged woman in good health.

The V call is TRBV6-6, the J call TRBJ2-7; D remains unclear. The germline gives CDR1 MNHNY, CDR2 SVGAGI (reference sequence). V was pared by 6 bases and J by 0 bases, with 18 bases between. The CDR3 is 16 amino acids. CDR3 coding DNA: TGTGCCAGCAGACTACTACCCGCCACGGACTCCTACGAGCAGTACTTC. It specifies CASRLLPATDSYEQYF.

There are a few counts of this clonotype. This sequence joins TRBV6-5 and TRBJ2-3; D unresolved. This CDR3 has 14 amino acids. With 5 bases removed from V and 2 bases from J, the gap between germline ends came to 11 bases. CDR1 is MNHEY, CDR2 SVGAGI, per germline. The CDR3: CASSPRPVTDTQYF. CDR3 DNA: TGTGCCAGCAGTCCTAGGCCGGTCACAGATACGCAGTATTTT.

This clonotype was seen more than once but under ten times. The CDR3 loop is CASSFGGLLYEQYF. In DNA form, the CDR3 reads TGTGCCAGCAGCTTCGGGGGGTTGCTCTACGAGCAGTACTTC. The J gene is TRBJ2-7, the V gene TRBV7-2, with 7 bases aligning to TRBD2. Germline V gives CDR1 SGHTA, CDR2 FQGNSA. The J segment lost 3 bases and the V segment lost 3 bases, leaving 5 bases of the junction unmatched. This CDR3 comprises 14 residues. Together with reference TRBV7-2 and TRBJ2-7, the CDR3 gives the full variable domain: GAGVSQSPSNKVTEKGKDVELRCDPISGHTALYWYRQSLGQGLEFLIYFQGNSAPDKSGLPSDRFSAERTGGSVSTLTIQRTQQEDSAVYLCASSFGGLLYEQYFGPGTRLTVT.

This clonotype was seen a handful of times. The rearrangement joins TRBV20-1 to TRBJ2-3; D is undetermined. This CDR3 comprises 11 residues. Germline V gene data show CDR1 as DFQATT and CDR2 as SNEGSKA (reference sequence). With 0 bases removed from V and 11 bases from J, the gap between germline ends came to 9 bases. The CDR3 spells CSARDPPKQYF. Written as DNA, the CDR3 is TGCAGTGCTAGAGATCCCCCGAAGCAGTATTTT.

Only a few counts were recorded for this clonotype. V gene TRBV5-1 combines with J gene TRBJ2-1; D remains ambiguous. Trimming took 0 bases from V and 10 from J, leaving 8 bases between them. Germline CDR1 reads SGHRS; CDR2 reads YFSETQ. CDR3 length equals 12 residues. CDR3 residues: CASSLDPIEQFF. The CDR3 DNA sequence: TGCGCCAGCAGCTTGGACCCTATAGAGCAGTTCTTC.

This clonotype was picked up many times. The rearrangement joins TRBV9 to TRBJ2-5, with 7 bases that match TRBD2. The CDR3 spans 15 residues. CDR1 and CDR2 (germline): SGDLS, YYNGEE. The J segment lost 5 bases and the V segment lost 1 base, leaving 8 bases of the junction unmatched. CDR3 DNA sequence: TGTGCCAGCAGCGTACAAAGCGGGGTGGGCGAGACCCAGTACTTC. Translated, it gives CASSVQSGVGETQYF.

This clonotype turned up a few times. The chain couples TRBV7-2 to TRBJ2-7, with D uncertain. Looked up from germline, CDR1 is SGHTA and CDR2 is FQGNSA. The CDR3 runs 14 residues. V shed 8 bases and J shed 0 bases, with 14 bases lying between them. CDR3 sequence: CASQLGSSSYEQYF. CDR3 in DNA: TGTGCCAGCCAGTTAGGTAGTAGCTCCTACGAGCAGTACTTC.

This clonotype was seen a few times. The chain links TRBV6-5 to TRBJ2-1, with D maybe TRBD2 (6 bases). The CDR3 sequence is 14 residues long. Germline V gene sequence: CDR1 MNHEY, CDR2 SVGAGI. In DNA, the CDR3 is TGTGTCATCGCGCGGGGCAGCTCCTACAATGAGCAGTTCTTC. Encoded protein: CVIARGSSYNEQFF.

J is TRBJ2-1 and V is TRBV18; no firm D call. The CDR3 loop spans 14 amino acids. Germline V gives CDR1 KGHSH, CDR2 LQKENI. The germline V and J ends were trimmed by 5 bases and 6 bases, with 14 bases remaining between them. The DNA of the CDR3 is TGTGCCAGCTCAGCGACGAAAGGTTTCAATGAGCAGTTCTTC. Its translation: CASSATKGFNEQFF.

The genes are TRBV7-8 and TRBJ2-4; a weak D match, TRBD2 (6 bases). With the DNA end fitting TRBJ2-7 better, the J assignment may be wrong. The CDR3 runs 17 residues. CDR1 SGHVS and CDR2 FQNEAQ come from the germline V gene. As DNA, the CDR3 is TGTGCCAGCAGCTTAGGGGCGGGGCATGACCTCTTCTACGAGCAGTACTTC. Translation gives CASSLGAGHDLFYEQYF.

V gene TRBV20-1 combines with J gene TRBJ2-3; D is unresolved. The V gene lost 3 bases and the J gene lost 11 bases, with 9 bases spanning the gap. Germline CDR1 and CDR2: DFQATT and SNEGSKA (reference sequence). The CDR3 is made up of 10 amino acids. CDR3: CSASKSQQYF. As DNA, the CDR3 is TGCAGTGCTAGTAAAAGTCAGCAGTATTTT.

The chain recombines TRBV3-1 with TRBJ2-3; the D is unclear. The CDR3 totals 14 residues. CDR1 LGHDT and CDR2 YNNKEL come from the germline V gene (reference sequence). Trimming removed 4 bases at V and 5 bases at J, with 13 bases between. The CDR3 loop reads CASSRLETRDTQYF. The CDR3 coding sequence is TGTGCCAGCAGCCGCTTGGAAACCCGAGATACGCAGTATTTT.

The genes are TRBV20-1 and TRBJ2-5, with TRBD2 matching over 7 bases. This CDR3 is built from 14 residues. The trim removed 0 bases at V and 7 bases at J, leaving 8 bases unmatched. Germline V gives CDR1 DFQATT, CDR2 SNEGSKA (reference sequence). CDR3 protein: CSAREASGLGTQYF. The DNA of the CDR3 is TGCAGTGCTAGAGAGGCTAGCGGTCTGGGGACCCAGTACTTC.

This rearrangement joins TRBV4-1 to TRBJ2-4; maybe TRBD1 (5 bases). Germline CDR1 MGHRA, CDR2 YSYEKL. V was cut by 1 base and J by 0 bases, with 10 bases left in between. This CDR3 contains 16 residues. Written as DNA, the CDR3 is TGCGCCAGCAGCCAAGCTCAAGGGGCAGCCAAAAACATTCAGTACTTC. Translated, it gives CASSQAQGAAKNIQYF.

This clonotype has a count of ten or more. The J gene is TRBJ2-5, the V gene TRBV7-9, with a possible D match to TRBD1 (5 bases). The CDR3 is made up of 14 amino acids. V gave up 1 base and J gave up 2 bases, with 8 bases separating them. Germline CDR1 is SEHNR and CDR2 is FQNEAQ (reference sequence). The CDR3 loop reads CASSLEGQQETQYF. The CDR3 DNA reads as TGTGCCAGCAGCTTAGAGGGGCAGCAAGAGACCCAGTACTTC.

The chain joins TRBV6-5 to TRBJ2-3, with 9 bases that match TRBD2. The germline CDR1 and CDR2 sequences are MNHEY and SVGAGI. With 1 base clipped from V and 0 bases from J, the junction kept 5 bases outside the gene matches. The CDR3 contains 17 residues. CDR3 protein: CASSYFAGGASTDTQYF. CDR3 nucleotide sequence: TGTGCCAGCAGTTACTTTGCGGGAGGGGCGAGCACAGATACGCAGTATTTT.

The chain couples TRBV10-3 to TRBJ1-2; 12 positions match TRBD1. V was clipped by 0 bases and J by 9 bases; unmatched bases: 5. The CDR3 is 15 residues long. The germline V gene encodes CDR1 ENHRY and CDR2 SYGVKD. The CDR3 nucleotides read TGTGCCATCAGTGAGTCGGGGGACAGGGGGCGTAGCTACACCTTC. Residues: CAISESGDRGRSYTF.

CDR3 residues: CASSPRAENYNSPLHF. The CDR3 DNA follows: TGCGCCAGCAGCCCCCGGGCGGAGAACTATAATTCACCCCTCCACTTT. This chain links TRBV4-1 with TRBJ1-6; D gene unclear. CDR3 size: 16 residues. Per the germline V gene, CDR1 is MGHRA and CDR2 is YSYEKL. The V end lost 4 bases, the J end lost 3 bases, and 13 bases lay between the germline ends.

This clonotype was seen a handful of times. The chain links TRBV27 to TRBJ2-7; 8 nucleotides agree with TRBD1. V was pared by 2 bases and J by 2 bases, with 5 bases of the junction left unmatched. Germline loops: CDR1 MNHEY, CDR2 SMNVEV (reference sequence). The CDR3 has 15 amino acids. The CDR3 here is CASSLESGGPYEQYF. DNA of the CDR3: TGTGCCAGCAGTTTAGAGTCAGGGGGCCCCTACGAGCAGTACTTC.

This clonotype was seen a handful of times. The chain uses TRBV24-1 and TRBJ2-3; a possible D gene is TRBD2 (5 bases). Germline V gene sequence: CDR1 KGHDR, CDR2 SFDVKD. Trimming took 5 bases from V and 0 from J, leaving 14 bases between them. The CDR3 totals 16 residues. DNA of the CDR3: TGTGCCACCAGTGTATCGGAGGAATTAAGCACAGATACGCAGTATTTT. Protein: CATSVSEELSTDTQYF.

This chain joins TRBV14 and TRBJ2-6, with TRBD1 identical over 8 bases. CDR1 and CDR2 (germline): SGHDN, FVKESK. Losses at the gene ends were 4 bases for V and 2 bases for J; bases not matched to a gene: 7. The CDR3 has 17 amino acids. In DNA, the CDR3 is TGTGCCAGCAGCCCTTGGACAGGGTCTACTGGGGCCAACGTCCTGACTTTC. Translated, it gives CASSPWTGSTGANVLTF.

This sequence joins TRBV10-2 and TRBJ2-5; 13 bases agree with TRBD2. The CDR3 is 14 amino acids. V lost 5 bases, J lost 11 bases, and 8 bases stayed unmatched. Per germline, CDR1 WSHSY and CDR2 SAAADI. CDR3 DNA sequence: TGCGCCAGCAGTACTAGCGGGGGGGGAAATGAGCAGTACTTC. This codes for CASSTSGGGNEQYF.

This clonotype was counted only a few times. This chain's CDR3 is CASSFGTALIYNEQFF. The DNA for the CDR3 is TGTGCCAGCAGTTTTGGGACAGCACTAATTTACAATGAGCAGTTCTTC. The V call is TRBV28, the J call TRBJ2-1, with 7 bases that match TRBD1. The CDR3 is 16 amino acids. Unmatched junction bases numbered 9, after V lost 3 bases and J lost 4 bases. Germline-derived CDR1 and CDR2 are MDHEN and SYDVKM.

This sequence joins TRBV13 and TRBJ2-7, with D unclear. The CDR3 has 14 amino acids. V shed 0 bases and J shed 3 bases, with 9 bases lying between them. Germline CDR1 reads PRHDT; CDR2 reads FYEKMQ (reference sequence). This chain's CDR3 is CASSLGKLNYEQYF. The DNA for the CDR3 is TGTGCCAGCAGCTTAGGGAAACTAAACTACGAGCAGTACTTC.

The chain couples TRBV10-2 to TRBJ2-1; 7 bases fit TRBD2. The CDR3 contains 14 residues. With 6 bases clipped from V and 2 bases from J, the junction kept 4 bases outside the gene matches. Germline V CDR1 and CDR2: WSHSY, SAAADI. The CDR3 nucleotides are TGCGCCAGCAGCGGGGGGAGCACCTACAATGAGCAGTTCTTC. Translated, it gives CASSGGSTYNEQFF.

This clonotype showed up just a few times. The chain combines TRBV6-1 with TRBJ2-3, with TRBD1 as a possible D gene (5 bases). The CDR3 loop spans 12 amino acids. V was trimmed by 5 bases and J by 6 bases, leaving 9 bases between them. Germline V CDR1 and CDR2: MNHNS, SASEGT. The CDR3 here is CASSPGIDTQYF. The CDR3 bases are TGTGCCAGCAGTCCAGGGATTGATACGCAGTATTTT.

The table lists this clonotype with many counts. The genes are TRBV28 and TRBJ2-5; D is unclear. The CDR3 is made up of 14 amino acids. Trimming pared 6 bases from V and 2 bases from J, leaving 13 bases between. Germline V gene data show CDR1 as MDHEN and CDR2 as SYDVKM. This chain's CDR3 is CASRPTTAQETQYF. The DNA for the CDR3 is TGTGCCAGCAGACCCACGACCGCTCAAGAGACCCAGTACTTC.